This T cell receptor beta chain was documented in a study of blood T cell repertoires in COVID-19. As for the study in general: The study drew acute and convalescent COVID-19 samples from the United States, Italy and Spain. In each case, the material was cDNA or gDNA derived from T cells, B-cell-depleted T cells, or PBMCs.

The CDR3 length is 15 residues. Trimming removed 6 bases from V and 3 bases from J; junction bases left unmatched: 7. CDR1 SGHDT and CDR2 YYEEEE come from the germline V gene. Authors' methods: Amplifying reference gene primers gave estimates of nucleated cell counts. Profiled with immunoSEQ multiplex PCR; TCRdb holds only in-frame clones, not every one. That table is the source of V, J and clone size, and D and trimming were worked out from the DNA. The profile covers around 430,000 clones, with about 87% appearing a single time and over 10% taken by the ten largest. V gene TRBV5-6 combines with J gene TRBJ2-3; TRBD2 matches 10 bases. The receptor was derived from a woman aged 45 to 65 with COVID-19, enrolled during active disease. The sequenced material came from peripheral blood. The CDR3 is CASKPSGGRTDTQYF. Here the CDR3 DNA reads TGTGCCAGCAAACCTAGCGGGGGTAGGACAGATACGCAGTATTTT.